This T cell receptor beta chain was found in a study of shared clonotypes between healthy human individuals. Study-level information: Used for every donor were three CD4 naive, three CD4 memory, two CD8 naive and one CD8 memory plate. Notes on the study in general: Non-shared clonotypes showed lower generation probabilities than clonotypes common to all four donors. Across several donors, naive CD4 shared roughly 5.1%, naive CD8 over 3%, memory CD4 2.3%, memory CD8 about 0.4%.

Of note for this clone: Its antigen is still unknown.

The CDR3 has 13 residues. The ends were cut back, 4 bases at V and 7 bases at J, with 14 bases in the middle. Germline V gives CDR1 KGHSH, CDR2 LQKENI. In replicate PCRs of sorted subsets, roughly 190 ng DNA, about 30,000 T cell genomes, was used. Data came from immunoSEQ multiplex PCR; TCRdb stores just in-frame clones and leaves some out. Counted here are hundreds of thousands of clones, approximately 79% occurring once; the ten biggest clones make up 1.5% to 2%. Sequencing was performed on memory CD4+ T cells sorted from blood. Subset defined: CD45RA-negative fraction. This chain joins TRBV18 and TRBJ2-7; D perhaps matches TRBD2 (5 bases). The receptor was isolated from a woman in her twenties or thirties in good health. CDR3 coding DNA: TGTGCCAGCTCACAACTAGAAAGTGGGGAGCAGTACTTC. Its translation is CASSQLESGEQYF.